The sequence of this T cell receptor beta chain was determined in a study of T cell repertoires in cytomegalovirus infection. The CDR3 has 15 amino acids. The V gene end was trimmed by 5 bases and the J gene end by 6 bases; junction bases not matched to a gene: 6. Per germline, CDR1 MNHEY and CDR2 SVGEGT. Each CDR3 protein is one row after TCRdb ran MiXCR on the reads. This sample has under 300,000 distinct CDR3 sequences, with roughly an eighth found just once. In this sample, this clonotype turned up many times. The sequenced material came from PBMCs. This sequence was found in a human donor in good health (CMV status not recorded). Some clones in this sample may be carry-over from other donors' samples. The chain couples TRBV6-2 or TRBV6-3 to TRBJ2-1; 11 nucleotides align to TRBD2. CDR3 in amino acids: CASSQTSGVPNEQFF. In nucleotides, the CDR3 is TGTGCCAGCAGTCAGACTAGCGGGGTACCCAATGAGCAGTTCTTC.